What follows is one TCR beta chain and its context. As yet, its antigen is unknown. The data were obtained in a study of lymphopenia after photon versus proton radiotherapy. Study observations and caveats: Oligoclonal CD8+ Temra expansion after nadir drove photon patients' diversity drop.

Assay: immunoSEQ multiplex PCR; the TCRdb copy retains only in-frame clones and omits some. The sample has fewer than 50,000 clones, less than 90% seen once. There are 14 residues in the CDR3. Germline V gives CDR1 GTSNPN, CDR2 SVGIG (reference sequence). Losses at the gene ends were 0 bases for V and 1 base for J; bases not matched to a gene: 2. The genes are TRBV30 and TRBJ2-7, with 8 bases fitting TRBD1. The sequence came from a man aged 40-49 years with gastric cancer. The sample in question was peripheral blood, obtained from a patient treated with photon-based radiotherapy. The CDR3 sequence is CAWSVGTGSYEQYF. For the CDR3, the DNA is TGTGCCTGGAGTGTAGGGACAGGATCCTACGAGCAGTACTTC.